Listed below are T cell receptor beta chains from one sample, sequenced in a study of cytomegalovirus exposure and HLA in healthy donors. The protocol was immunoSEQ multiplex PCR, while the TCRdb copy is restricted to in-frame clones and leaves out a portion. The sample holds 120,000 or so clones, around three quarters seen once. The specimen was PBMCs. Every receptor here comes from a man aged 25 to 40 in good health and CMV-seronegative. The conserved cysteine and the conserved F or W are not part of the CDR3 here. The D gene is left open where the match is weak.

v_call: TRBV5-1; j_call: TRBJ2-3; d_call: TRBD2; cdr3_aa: ASKFGTSGFFADTQY
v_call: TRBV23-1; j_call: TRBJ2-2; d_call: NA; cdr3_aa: ARSRVTGELF
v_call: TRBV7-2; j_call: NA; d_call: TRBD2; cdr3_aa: ASSLVTSGSYEQY
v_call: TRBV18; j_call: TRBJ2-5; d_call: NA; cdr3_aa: ASSPPSTNGETQY
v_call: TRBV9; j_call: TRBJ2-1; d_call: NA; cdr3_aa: ASSDTVTSYNEQF
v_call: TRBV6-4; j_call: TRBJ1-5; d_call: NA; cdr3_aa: ASNTGDSNQPQN
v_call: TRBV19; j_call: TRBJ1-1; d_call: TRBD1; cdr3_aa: ASSMRTGREAF
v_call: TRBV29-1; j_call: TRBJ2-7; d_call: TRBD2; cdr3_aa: SVGLAGPYEQY
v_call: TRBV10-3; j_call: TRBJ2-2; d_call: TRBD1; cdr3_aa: AIARQGAGELF
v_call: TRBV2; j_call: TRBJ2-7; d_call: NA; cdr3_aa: ASVGVGQY
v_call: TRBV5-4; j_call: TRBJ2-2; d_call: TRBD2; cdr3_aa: ASSSLLAGVAGELF
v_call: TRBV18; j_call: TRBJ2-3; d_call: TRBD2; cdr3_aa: ASSGQTDQGLAGTSTDTQY
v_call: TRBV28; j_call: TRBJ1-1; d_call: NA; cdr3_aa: ASSFLDRPNTEAF
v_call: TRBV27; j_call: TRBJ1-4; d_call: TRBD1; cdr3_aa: ASSRTGGDEKLF
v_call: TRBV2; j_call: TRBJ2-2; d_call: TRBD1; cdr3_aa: ASSGDRGLTGELF
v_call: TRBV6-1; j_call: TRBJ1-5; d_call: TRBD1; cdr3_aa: ASSPGTGRTQPQH
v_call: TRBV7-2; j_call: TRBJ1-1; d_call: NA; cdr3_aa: ASSLYRQIEAF
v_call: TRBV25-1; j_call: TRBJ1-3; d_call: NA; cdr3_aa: ASLGQNSGNTIY
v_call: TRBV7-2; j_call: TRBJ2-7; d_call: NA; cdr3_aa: ASSPNPGVGYEQY
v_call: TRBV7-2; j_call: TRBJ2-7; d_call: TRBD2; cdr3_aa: ASSRPGLGLYEQY
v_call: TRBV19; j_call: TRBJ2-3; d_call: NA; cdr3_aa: ASSIGESTDTQY
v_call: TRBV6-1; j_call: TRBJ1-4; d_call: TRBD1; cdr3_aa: ASRDRDRANEKLF
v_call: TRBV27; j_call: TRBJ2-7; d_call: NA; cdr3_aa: ASSAGSPGEQY
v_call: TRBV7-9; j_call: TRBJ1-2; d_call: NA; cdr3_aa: ASSLAVARENYGYT
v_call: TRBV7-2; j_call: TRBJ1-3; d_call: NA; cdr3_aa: ASSSDQGSGNTIY
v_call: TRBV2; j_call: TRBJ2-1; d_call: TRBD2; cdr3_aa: ASSWTSGESSYNEQF
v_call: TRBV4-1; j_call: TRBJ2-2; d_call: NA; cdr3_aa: ASSQGSRTIPGELF
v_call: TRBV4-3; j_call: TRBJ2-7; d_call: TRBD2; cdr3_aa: ASSPGTRVPYEQY
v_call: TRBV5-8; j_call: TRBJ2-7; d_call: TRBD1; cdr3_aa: ASSANRDRVLDEQY
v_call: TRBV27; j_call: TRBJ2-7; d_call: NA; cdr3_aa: AGESPNSPQSSYEQY
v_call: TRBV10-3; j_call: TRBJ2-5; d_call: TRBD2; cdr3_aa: AIRGLDQETQY
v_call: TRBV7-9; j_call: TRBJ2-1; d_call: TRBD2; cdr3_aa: SSSPSGRYNEQF
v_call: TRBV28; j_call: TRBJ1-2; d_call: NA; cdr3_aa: ASSLQGVGYT
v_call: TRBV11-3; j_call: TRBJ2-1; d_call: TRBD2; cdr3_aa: ASSPGASGSYNEQF
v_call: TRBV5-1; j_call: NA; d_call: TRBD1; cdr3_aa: ASSLGGQGYEQY
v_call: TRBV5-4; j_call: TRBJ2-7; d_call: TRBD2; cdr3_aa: ASSLGGTSVDEQY
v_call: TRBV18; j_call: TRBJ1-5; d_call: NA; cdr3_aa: ASSPDSNNQPQH
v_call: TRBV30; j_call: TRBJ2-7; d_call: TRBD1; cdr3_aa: AWSVGGFTYEQY
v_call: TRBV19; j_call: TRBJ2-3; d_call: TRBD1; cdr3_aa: ASSIGGDRARSTDTQY
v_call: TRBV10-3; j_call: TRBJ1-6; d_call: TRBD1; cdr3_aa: AISDTGAESPLH